This T cell receptor beta chain comes out of a study of T cell repertoires in cytomegalovirus infection. Each CDR3 protein gets one entry after TCRdb re-called the reads with MiXCR. The sample has roughly 600,000 distinct CDR3 sequences, less than 25% seen once. This CDR3 region has 14 residues. The V and J ends lost 11 bases and 0 bases, in that order; junction bases with no gene match: 9. Per germline, CDR1 SEHNR and CDR2 FQNEAQ (reference sequence). This clonotype has a count of ten or more. As yet, its antigen is unknown. Overall study results and limits: Cumulated frequencies of public TCR beta families served to identify carriers of CMV plus the relevant HLA.

This TCR was recovered from a human donor in good health (CMV status not recorded). Some clones in this sample may be carry-over from other donors' samples. V is TRBV7-9 and J is TRBJ1-2; TRBD1 aligns across 7 bases. Sequencing input: CD8+ T cells from PBMCs. The CDR3 loop reads CAGGGRATNYGYTF. CDR3 DNA sequence: TGTGCCGGAGGGGGCAGGGCGACTAACTATGGCTACACCTTC.